The present T cell receptor beta chain was sequenced within a study of blood T cells in healthy people across ages. Overall study findings and caveats: Age showed a roughly linear inverse relationship with TCR beta diversity per million T cells. Total diversity from one million sequenced T cells was likely underestimated.

Next came a second PCR, run for about 6 to 12 cycles, which used a sample-barcoded 5' primer along with a J-beta primer mix. A template-switch adaptor with 12 random nucleotides tagged each cDNA molecule. Each CDR3 protein gets one entry after TCRdb re-called the 5' RACE reads with MiXCR. The repertoire consists of 1.5 million to 2 million distinct CDR3 sequences, with around 50% occurring once and the leading ten covering 2.1%. There were healthy Caucasian individuals from Russia, aged about 6 to 100, serving as donors. Per germline, CDR1 DFQATT and CDR2 SNEGSKA (reference sequence). This CDR3 is built from 13 residues. Germline trimming cut 6 bases from V and 7 bases from J; bases unmatched to any gene: 11. This clonotype was seen a single time. What it recognizes is unknown.

The TCR sequence derives from a woman in her thirties or forties in good health. The chain couples TRBV20-1 to TRBJ2-7, with 8 bases fitting TRBD1. Sequencing was carried out using blood. The CDR3 region is CSARAQGAREQYF. Written as DNA, the CDR3 is TGCAGTGCCCGAGCCCAGGGGGCGCGTGAGCAGTACTTC.